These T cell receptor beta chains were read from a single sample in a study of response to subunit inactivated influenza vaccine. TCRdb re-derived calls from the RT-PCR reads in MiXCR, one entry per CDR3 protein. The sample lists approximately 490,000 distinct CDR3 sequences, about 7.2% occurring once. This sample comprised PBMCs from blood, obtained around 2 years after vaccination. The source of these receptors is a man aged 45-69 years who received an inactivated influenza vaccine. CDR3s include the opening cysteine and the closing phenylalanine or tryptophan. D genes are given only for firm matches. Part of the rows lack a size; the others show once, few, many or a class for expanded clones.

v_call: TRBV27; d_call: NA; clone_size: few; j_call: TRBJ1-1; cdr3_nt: TGTGCCAGCAGTTTATCCCTCCTGGGTGAAGCTTTCTTT; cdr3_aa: CASSLSLLGEAFF
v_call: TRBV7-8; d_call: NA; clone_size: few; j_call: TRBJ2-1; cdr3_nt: TGTGCCAGCAGCCTTAGCGTCGGGGTCGGCAATGAGCAGTTCTTC; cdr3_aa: CASSLSVGVGNEQFF
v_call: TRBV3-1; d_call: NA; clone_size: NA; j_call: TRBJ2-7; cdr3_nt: TGTGCCAGCAGCCGAACGAGTCATGGGGCACCGTTTGAGGAGCAGTACTTC; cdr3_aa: CASSRTSHGAPFEEQYF
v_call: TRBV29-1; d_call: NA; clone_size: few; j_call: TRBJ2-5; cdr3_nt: TGCAGCGCTGACGGGGTACGAGAGACCCAGTACTTC; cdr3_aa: CSADGVRETQYF
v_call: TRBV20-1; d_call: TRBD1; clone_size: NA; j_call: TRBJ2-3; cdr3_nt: TGCAGTGCTAGACGGGTGAGGGGGCCCGATACGCAGTATTTT; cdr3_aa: CSARRVRGPDTQYF
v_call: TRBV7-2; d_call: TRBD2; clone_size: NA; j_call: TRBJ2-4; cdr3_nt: TGTGCCAGCAGCTTTACTAGCGGGAGGGCAGAAAACATTCAGTACTTC; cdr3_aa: CASSFTSGRAENIQYF
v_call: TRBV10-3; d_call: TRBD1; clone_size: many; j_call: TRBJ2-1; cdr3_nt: TGTGCCATCAGTGATAGACAGGGCGTAGATGAGCAGTTCTTC; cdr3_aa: CAISDRQGVDEQFF
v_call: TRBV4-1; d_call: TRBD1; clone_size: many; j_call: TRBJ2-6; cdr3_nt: TGCGCCAGCAGCCAGGGGAGGACAGGGACCGACTCTGGGGCCAACGTCCTGACTTTC; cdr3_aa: CASSQGRTGTDSGANVLTF
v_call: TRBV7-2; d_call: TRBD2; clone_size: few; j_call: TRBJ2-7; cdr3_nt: TGTGCCAGCAGCTTGGGGGGGACTACGGTAGCCGAGCAGTACTTC; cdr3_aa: CASSLGGTTVAEQYF
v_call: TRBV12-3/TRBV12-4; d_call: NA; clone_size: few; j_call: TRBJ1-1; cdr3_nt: TGTGCCAGCCTGCGGTCGCGGAGGCAGGCCGGTAACACTGAAGCTTTCTTT; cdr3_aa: CASLRSRRQAGNTEAFF
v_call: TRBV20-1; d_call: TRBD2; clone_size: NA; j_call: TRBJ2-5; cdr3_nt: TGCAGTGCTAGGTTACTAGCGGGGGGGGCCCAGTACTTC; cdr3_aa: CSARLLAGGAQYF
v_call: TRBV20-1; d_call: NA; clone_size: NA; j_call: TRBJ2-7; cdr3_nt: TGCAGTGCTAGAGTTTTATTGCCAGGATCGCCCTCCTACGAGCAGTACTTC; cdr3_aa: CSARVLLPGSPSYEQYF
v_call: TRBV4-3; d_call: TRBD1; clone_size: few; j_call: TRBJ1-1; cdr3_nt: TGCGCCAGCAGCCAAGATGGGGGACAGGGCTTGAACACTGAAGCTTTCTTT; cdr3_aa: CASSQDGGQGLNTEAFF
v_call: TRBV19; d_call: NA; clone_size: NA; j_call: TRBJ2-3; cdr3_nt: TGTGCCAGTAGTGGGAAAGTTGTGTCCCCATCCACAGATACGCAGTATTTT; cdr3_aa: CASSGKVVSPSTDTQYF
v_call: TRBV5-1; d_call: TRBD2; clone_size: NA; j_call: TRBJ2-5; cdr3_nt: TGCGCCAGCAGCGTAAGCGGGGGGCAAGAGACCCAGTACTTC; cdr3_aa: CASSVSGGQETQYF
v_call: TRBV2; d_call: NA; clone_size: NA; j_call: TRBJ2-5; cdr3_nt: TGTGCCTCCTGGGCGGGATCACCGAGGGAGACCCAGTACTTC; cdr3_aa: CASWAGSPRETQYF
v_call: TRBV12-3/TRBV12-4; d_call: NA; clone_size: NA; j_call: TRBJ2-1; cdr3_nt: TGTGCCAGCAGTCAGAAACTAGTTTGGAATGAGCAGTTCTTC; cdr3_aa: CASSQKLVWNEQFF
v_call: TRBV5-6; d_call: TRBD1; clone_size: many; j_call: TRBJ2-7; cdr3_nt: TGTGCCAGCAGAAAACGACAGGGGGCCTACGAGCAGTACTTC; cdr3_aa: CASRKRQGAYEQYF
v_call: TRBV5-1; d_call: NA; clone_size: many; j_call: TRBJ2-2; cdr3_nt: TGCGCCAGCATTCTAGCGTACCCCGGGGAGCTGTTTTTT; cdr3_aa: CASILAYPGELFF
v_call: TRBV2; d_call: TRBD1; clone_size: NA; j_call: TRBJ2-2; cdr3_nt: TGTGCCAGCAGTGAAGCGCCCAGGGGGCGCACCGGGGAGCTGTTTTTT; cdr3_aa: CASSEAPRGRTGELFF
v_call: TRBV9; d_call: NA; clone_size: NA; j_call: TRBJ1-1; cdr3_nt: TGTGCCAGCAGCGTAGGGGCCACTGAAGCTTTCTTT; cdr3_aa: CASSVGATEAFF
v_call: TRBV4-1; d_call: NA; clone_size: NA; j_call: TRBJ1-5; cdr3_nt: TGCGCCAGCAGCCAAACAGGTCTAAGCGGTCAGCCCCAGCATTTT; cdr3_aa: CASSQTGLSGQPQHF
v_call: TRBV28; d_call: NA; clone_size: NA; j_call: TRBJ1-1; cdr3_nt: TGTGCCAGCAGTTTAGGTACCCGGACGGGATTT; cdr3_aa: CASSLGTRTGF
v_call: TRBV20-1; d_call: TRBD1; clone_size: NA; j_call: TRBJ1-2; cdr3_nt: TGCAGTGCTAGAGGCTCGGGGACAGCTAACTATGGCTACACCTTC; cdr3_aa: CSARGSGTANYGYTF
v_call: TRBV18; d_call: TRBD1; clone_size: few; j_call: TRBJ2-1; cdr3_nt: TGTGCCAGCTCCCTTAGGGACAGGGAAGGCAATGAGCAGTTCTTC; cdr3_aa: CASSLRDREGNEQFF
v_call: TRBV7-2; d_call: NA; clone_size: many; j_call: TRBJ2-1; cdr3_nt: TGTGCCAGCAGCTTAGTATGGAGTCCTGACAATGAGCAGTTCTTC; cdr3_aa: CASSLVWSPDNEQFF
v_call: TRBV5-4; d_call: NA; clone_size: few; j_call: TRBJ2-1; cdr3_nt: TGTGCCAGCAGCTTGGGAGGGCCGGTAGGCCATGAGCAGTTCTTC; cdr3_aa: CASSLGGPVGHEQFF
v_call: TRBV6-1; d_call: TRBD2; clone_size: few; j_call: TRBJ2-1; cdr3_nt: TGTGCCAGCAGAGTACTAGCGGGGGCACTAAACTACAATGAGCAGTTCTTC; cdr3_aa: CASRVLAGALNYNEQFF
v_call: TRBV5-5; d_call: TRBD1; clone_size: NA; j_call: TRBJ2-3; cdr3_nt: TGTGCCAGCAGCTTGAATCTGGACAGGGGGTTGGATACGCAGTATTTT; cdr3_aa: CASSLNLDRGLDTQYF
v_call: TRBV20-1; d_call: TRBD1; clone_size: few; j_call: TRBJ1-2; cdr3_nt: TGCAGTGCTGAGCGGACAGGGTGGGACGGCTACACCTTC; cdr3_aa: CSAERTGWDGYTF
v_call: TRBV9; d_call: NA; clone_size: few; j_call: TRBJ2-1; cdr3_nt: TGTGCCAGCAGCCAGGGGGGGGCTAGCTCCTACAATGAGCAGTTCTTC; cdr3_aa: CASSQGGASSYNEQFF
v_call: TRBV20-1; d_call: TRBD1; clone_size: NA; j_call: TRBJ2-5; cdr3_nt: TGCAGTGCTAGAAGCCAGGGGGCTTGGGAGACCCAGTACTTC; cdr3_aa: CSARSQGAWETQYF
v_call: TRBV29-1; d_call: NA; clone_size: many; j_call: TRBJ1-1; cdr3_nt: TGCAGCGTTGAGGGTTACACTGAAGCTTTCTTT; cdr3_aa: CSVEGYTEAFF
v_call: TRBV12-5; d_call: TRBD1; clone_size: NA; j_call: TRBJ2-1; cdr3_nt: TGTGCTAGTGGTACGACAGGGATCGGTGAGCAGTTCTTC; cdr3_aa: CASGTTGIGEQFF
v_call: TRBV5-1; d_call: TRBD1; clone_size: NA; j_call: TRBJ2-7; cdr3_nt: TGCGCCAGCAGCTGGGGCGACAGGGGGTATGGGTCCGAGCAGTACTTC; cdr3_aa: CASSWGDRGYGSEQYF
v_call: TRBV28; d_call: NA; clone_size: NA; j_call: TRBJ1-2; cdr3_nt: TGTGCCAGCAGTTTATCACCGTCCGGCTATGGCTACACCTTC; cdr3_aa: CASSLSPSGYGYTF
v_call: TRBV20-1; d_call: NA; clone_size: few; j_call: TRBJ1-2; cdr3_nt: TGCAGTGCTAGATACCTCGATGATGGCTACACCTTC; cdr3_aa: CSARYLDDGYTF
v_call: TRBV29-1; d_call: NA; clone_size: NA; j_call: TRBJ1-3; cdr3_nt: TGCAGCGTTGAAGATTTGGGGGACACCATATATTTT; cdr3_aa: CSVEDLGDTIYF
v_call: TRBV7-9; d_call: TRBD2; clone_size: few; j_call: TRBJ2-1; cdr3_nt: TGTGCCAGCAGCGATGTATCGGGGGGTCGTGGCGATGAGCAGTTCTTC; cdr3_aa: CASSDVSGGRGDEQFF
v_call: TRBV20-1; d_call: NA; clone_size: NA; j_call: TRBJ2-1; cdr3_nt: TGCAGTGCTAGATTATGGGCACCTACTTCCTACAATGAGCAGTTCTTC; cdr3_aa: CSARLWAPTSYNEQFF
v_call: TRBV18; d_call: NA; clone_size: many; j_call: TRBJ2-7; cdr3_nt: TGTGCCAGCTCACCACGTTCGCCGGGAACCTACGAGCAGTACTTC; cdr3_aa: CASSPRSPGTYEQYF
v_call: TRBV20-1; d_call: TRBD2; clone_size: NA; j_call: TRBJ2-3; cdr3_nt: TGCAGTGCTTCGCCTCCACTAGCGGGGTCAGATACGCAGTATTTT; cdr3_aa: CSASPPLAGSDTQYF
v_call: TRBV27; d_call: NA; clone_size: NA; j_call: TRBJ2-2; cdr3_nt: TGTGCCAGCAGTTTACGAGGCAGGTCCGCCACCGGGGAGCTGTTTTTT; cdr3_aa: CASSLRGRSATGELFF
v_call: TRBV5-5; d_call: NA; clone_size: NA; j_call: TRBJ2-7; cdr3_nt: TGTGCCAGCAGCGGATTAATTCGGGACAACCCCTACGAGCAGTACTTC; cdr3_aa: CASSGLIRDNPYEQYF
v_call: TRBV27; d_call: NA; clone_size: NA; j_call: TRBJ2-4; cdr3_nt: TGTGCCAGCAGTCCTATGCGGCAGGGGGGCTTCCTAGCCAAAAACATTCAGTACTTC; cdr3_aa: CASSPMRQGGFLAKNIQYF
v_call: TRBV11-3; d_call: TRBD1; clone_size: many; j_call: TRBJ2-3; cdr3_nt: TGTGCCAGCAGCTTAGCAGGGGGCAGGGCAGATACGCAGTATTTT; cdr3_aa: CASSLAGGRADTQYF
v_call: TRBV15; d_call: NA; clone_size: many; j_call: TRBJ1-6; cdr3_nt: TGTGCCACCAGCAGCGTAAATTCACCCCTCCACTTT; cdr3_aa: CATSSVNSPLHF
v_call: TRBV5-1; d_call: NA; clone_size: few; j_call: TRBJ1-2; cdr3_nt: TGCGCCAGCAGCTCGGATTCATCTCCCCCCCTCAGGGCTGTTAATGGCTACACCTTC; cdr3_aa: CASSSDSSPPLRAVNGYTF
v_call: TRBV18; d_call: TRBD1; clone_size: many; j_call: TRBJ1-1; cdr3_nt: TGTGCCAGCTCACGAGGGACAGGGAACACTGAAGCTTTCTTT; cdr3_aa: CASSRGTGNTEAFF
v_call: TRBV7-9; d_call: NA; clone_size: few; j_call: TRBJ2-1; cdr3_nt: TGTGCCAGCAGCCCTCAGGTAAATGAGCAGTTCTTC; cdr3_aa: CASSPQVNEQFF
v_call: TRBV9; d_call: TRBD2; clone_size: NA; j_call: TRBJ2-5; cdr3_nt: TGTGCCAGCAGCCATCTCACTAGCGGCCAAGAGACCCAGTACTTC; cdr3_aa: CASSHLTSGQETQYF
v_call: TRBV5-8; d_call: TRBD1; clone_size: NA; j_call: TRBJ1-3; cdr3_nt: TGTGCCAGCAGCTTGGCAGGGGGAGATGGAAACACCATATATTTT; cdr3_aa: CASSLAGGDGNTIYF
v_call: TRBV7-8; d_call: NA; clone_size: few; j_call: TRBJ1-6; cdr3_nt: TGTGCCAGCAGCTTAGCGAACGGCCGGTCACCCCTCCACTTT; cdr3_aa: CASSLANGRSPLHF
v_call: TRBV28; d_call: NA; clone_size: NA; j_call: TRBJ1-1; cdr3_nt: TGTGCCAGCAGTTTAACCGACAGGGAAGCTTTCTTT; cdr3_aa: CASSLTDREAFF
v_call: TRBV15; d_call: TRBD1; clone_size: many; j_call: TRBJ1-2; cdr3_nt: TGTGCCACCAGCAGAGGTCAGGGGGATGGCTACACCTTC; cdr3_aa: CATSRGQGDGYTF